This T cell receptor beta chain appears in the sequencing data of a study of glioma-infiltrating T cells. Broader study findings: Non-neoplastic patients had below-expected tissue-blood divergence, while all gliomas exceeded expectation.

The sample holds a few counts of this clonotype. The antigen is undetermined. The iRepertoire nested amplicon-rescue multiplex PCR amplified TCR alpha and beta CDR3s from RNA. Input was roughly 100-450 ng of tissue mRNA or PBMC total RNA. One entry per CDR3 protein results from TCRdb running MiXCR on the multiplex PCR reads. The repertoire consists of about 99,000 distinct CDR3 sequences, with 25% to 30% occurring once and the leading ten covering about 40%. From germline, CDR1 is MGHRA and CDR2 YSYEKL. V lost 4 bases, J lost 0 bases, and 4 bases stayed unmatched. The CDR3 is 16 amino acids. This TCR was recovered from a human donor with low-grade glioma or glioblastoma, undergoing nonglioma brain surgery, or in good health (not recorded which). The chain has TRBV4-1 and TRBJ2-1; TRBD1 aligns across 9 bases. Material: glioma tissue, nonneoplastic brain tissue, or PBMCs (not recorded which). This chain's CDR3 is CASSRTGGFSYNEQFF. The DNA for the CDR3 is TGCGCCAGCAGCCGCACAGGGGGCTTCTCCTACAATGAGCAGTTCTTC.